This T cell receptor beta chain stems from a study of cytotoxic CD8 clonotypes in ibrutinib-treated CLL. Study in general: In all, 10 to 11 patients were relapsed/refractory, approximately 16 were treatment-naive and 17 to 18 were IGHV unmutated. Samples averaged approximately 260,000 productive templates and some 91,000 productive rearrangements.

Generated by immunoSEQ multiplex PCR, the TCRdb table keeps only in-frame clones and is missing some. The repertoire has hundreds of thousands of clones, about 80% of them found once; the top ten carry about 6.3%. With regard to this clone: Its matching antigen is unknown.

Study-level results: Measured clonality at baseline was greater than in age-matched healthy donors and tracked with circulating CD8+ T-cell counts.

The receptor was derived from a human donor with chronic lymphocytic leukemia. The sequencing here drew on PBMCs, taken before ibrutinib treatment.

DNA for the CDR3: TGTGCCAGTAGCTGGGGGGGGGATCAGCCCCAGCATTTT. This translates into CASSWGGDQPQHF. The chain couples TRBV19 to TRBJ1-5; TRBD1 is a possible D gene (5 bases). The CDR3 consists of 13 residues. The V and J ends lost 6 bases and 5 bases respectively, with 11 bases between them. CDR1 LNHDA and CDR2 SQIVND come from the germline V gene (reference sequence).